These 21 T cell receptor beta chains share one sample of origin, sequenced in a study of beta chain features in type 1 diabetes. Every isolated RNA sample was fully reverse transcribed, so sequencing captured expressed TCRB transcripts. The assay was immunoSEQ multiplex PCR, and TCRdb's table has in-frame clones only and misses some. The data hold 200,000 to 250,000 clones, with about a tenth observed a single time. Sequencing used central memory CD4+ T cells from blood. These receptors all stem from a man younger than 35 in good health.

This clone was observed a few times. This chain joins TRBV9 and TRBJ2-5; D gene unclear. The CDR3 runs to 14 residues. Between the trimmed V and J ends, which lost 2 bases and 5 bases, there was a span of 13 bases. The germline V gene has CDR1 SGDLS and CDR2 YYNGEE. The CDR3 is CASSVKAGTETQYF. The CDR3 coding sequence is TGTGCCAGCAGCGTTAAAGCAGGCACGGAGACCCAGTACTTC.

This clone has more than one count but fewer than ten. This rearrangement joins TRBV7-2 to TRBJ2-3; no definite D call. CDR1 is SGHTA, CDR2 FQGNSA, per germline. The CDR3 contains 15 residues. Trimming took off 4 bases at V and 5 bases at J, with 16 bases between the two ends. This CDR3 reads CASSSPMGWEDTQYF. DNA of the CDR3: TGTGCCAGCAGCTCGCCGATGGGTTGGGAAGATACGCAGTATTTT. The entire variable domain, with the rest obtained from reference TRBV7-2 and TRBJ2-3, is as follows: GAGVSQSPSNKVTEKGKDVELRCDPISGHTALYWYRQSLGQGLEFLIYFQGNSAPDKSGLPSDRFSAERTGGSVSTLTIQRTQQEDSAVYLCASSSPMGWEDTQYFGPGTRLTVL.

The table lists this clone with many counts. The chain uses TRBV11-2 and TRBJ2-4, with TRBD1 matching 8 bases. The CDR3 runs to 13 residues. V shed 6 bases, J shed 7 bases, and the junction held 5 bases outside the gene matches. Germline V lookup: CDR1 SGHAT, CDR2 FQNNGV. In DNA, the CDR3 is TGTGCCAGCAGTGTCGACAGGGGTAACATTCAGTACTTC. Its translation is CASSVDRGNIQYF.

DNA of the CDR3: TGTGCCAGCAGCCCCAGGGACAGGGCAAACACAGATACGCAGTATTTT. This sequence encodes CASSPRDRANTDTQYF. The J gene is TRBJ2-3, the V gene TRBV7-2; 9 bases fit TRBD1. Germline lookup yields CDR1 SGHTA and CDR2 FQGNSA. This CDR3 comprises 16 residues. V shed 5 bases and J 2 bases; nucleotides not matched to a gene: 8.

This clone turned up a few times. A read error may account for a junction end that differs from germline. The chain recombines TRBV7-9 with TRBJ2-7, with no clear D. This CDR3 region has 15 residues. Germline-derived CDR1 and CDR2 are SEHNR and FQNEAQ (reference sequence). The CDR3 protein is CASSQDVARNYEQYF. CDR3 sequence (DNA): TGCGCCAGCAGCCAAGATGTCGCAAGAAACTACGAGCAGTACTTC.

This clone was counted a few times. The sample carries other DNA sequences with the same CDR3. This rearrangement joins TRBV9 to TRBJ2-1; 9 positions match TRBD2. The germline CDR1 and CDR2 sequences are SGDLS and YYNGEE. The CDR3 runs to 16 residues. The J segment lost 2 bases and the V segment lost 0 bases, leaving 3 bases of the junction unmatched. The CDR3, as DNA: TGTGCCAGCAGCGTAGGGCGGGGGGGGCCCTACAATGAGCAGTTCTTC. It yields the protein CASSVGRGGPYNEQFF.

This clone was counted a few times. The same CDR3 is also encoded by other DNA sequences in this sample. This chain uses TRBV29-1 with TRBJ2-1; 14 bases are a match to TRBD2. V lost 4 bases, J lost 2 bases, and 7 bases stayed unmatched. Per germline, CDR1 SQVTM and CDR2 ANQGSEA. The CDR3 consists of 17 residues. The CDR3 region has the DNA TGCAGCGTTGGGGGACTAGCGGGAGAACGTGCCTACAATGAGCAGTTCTTC. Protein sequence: CSVGGLAGERAYNEQFF.

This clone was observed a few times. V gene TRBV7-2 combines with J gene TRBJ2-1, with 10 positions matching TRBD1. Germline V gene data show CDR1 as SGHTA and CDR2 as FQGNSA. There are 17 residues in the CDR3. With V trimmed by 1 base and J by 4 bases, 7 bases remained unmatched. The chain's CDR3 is CASSLVDRGRPYNEQFF. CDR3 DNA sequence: TGTGCCAGCAGCTTAGTGGACAGGGGGAGGCCTTACAATGAGCAGTTCTTC. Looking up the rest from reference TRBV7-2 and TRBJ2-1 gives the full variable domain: GAGVSQSPSNKVTEKGKDVELRCDPISGHTALYWYRQSLGQGLEFLIYFQGNSAPDKSGLPSDRFSAERTGGSVSTLTIQRTQQEDSAVYLCASSLVDRGRPYNEQFFGPGTRLTVL.

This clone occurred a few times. CDR3 DNA: TGTGCCAGCAGTTCCGGGACTAGCGGCAACATTCAGTACTTC. Residues: CASSSGTSGNIQYF. This chain links TRBV6-5 with TRBJ2-4; 11 bases line up with TRBD2. This CDR3 has 14 amino acids. V lost 4 bases, J lost 7 bases, and 3 bases stayed unmatched. CDR1 and CDR2 from the germline V gene are MNHEY and SVGAGI.

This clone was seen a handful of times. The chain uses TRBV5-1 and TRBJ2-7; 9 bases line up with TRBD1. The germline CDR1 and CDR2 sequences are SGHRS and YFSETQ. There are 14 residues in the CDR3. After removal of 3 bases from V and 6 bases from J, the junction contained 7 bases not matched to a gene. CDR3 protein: CASSSGQGLGEQYF. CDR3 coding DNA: TGCGCCAGCAGCTCTGGACAGGGGTTGGGCGAGCAGTACTTC.

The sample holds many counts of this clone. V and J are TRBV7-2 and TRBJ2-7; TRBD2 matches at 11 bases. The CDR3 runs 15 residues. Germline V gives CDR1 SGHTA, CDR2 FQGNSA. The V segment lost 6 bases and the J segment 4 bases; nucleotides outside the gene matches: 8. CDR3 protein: CASSSTSGSWYEQYF. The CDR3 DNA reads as TGTGCCAGCAGTTCTACTAGCGGGAGTTGGTACGAGCAGTACTTC.

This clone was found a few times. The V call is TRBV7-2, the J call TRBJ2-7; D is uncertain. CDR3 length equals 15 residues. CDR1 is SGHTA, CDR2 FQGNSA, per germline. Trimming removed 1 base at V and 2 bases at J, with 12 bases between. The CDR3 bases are TGTGCCAGCAGCTTAGGCGGTCATGGGGCCTACGAGCAGTACTTC. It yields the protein CASSLGGHGAYEQYF.

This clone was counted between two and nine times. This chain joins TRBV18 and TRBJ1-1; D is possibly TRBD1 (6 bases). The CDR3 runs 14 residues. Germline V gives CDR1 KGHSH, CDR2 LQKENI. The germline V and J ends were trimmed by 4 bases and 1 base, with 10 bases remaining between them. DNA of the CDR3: TGTGCCAGCTCACGACAGGACCCGAACACTGAAGCTTTCTTT. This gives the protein CASSRQDPNTEAFF.

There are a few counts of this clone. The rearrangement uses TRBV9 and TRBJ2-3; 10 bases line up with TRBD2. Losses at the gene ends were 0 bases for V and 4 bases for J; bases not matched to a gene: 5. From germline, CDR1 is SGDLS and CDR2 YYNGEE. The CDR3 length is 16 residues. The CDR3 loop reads CASSVGASGRSDTQYF. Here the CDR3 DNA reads TGTGCCAGCAGCGTAGGTGCTAGCGGGAGATCAGATACGCAGTATTTT.

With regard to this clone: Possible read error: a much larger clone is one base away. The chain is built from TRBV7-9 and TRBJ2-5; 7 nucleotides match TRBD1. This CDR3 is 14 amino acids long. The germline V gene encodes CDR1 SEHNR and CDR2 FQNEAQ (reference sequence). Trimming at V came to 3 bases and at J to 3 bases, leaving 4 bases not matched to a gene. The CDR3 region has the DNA TGTGCCAGCAGCTTTAACAGGGGAAAAGAGACCCAGTACTTC. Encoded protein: CASSFNRGKETQYF.

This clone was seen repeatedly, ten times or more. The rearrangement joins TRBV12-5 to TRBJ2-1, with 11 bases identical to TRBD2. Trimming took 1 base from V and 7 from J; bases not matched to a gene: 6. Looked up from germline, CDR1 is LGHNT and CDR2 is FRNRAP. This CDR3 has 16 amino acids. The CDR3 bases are TGTGCTAGTGGTTTGGAAATGACTAGCGGGATAAATGAGCAGTTCTTC. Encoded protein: CASGLEMTSGINEQFF.

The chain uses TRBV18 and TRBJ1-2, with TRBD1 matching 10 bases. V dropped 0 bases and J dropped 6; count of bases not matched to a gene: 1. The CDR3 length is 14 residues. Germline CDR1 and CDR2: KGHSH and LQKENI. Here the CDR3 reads CASSPPGQGNGYTF. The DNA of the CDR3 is TGTGCCAGCTCACCACCGGGACAGGGGAATGGCTACACCTTC.

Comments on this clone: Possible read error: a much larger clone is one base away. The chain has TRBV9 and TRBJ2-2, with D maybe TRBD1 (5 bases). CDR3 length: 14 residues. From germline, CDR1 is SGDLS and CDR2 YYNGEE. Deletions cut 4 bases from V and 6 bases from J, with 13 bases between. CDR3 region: CASSPDLGPGELFF. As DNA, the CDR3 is TGTGCCAGCAGCCCCGATTTGGGGCCCGGGGAGCTGTTTTTT.

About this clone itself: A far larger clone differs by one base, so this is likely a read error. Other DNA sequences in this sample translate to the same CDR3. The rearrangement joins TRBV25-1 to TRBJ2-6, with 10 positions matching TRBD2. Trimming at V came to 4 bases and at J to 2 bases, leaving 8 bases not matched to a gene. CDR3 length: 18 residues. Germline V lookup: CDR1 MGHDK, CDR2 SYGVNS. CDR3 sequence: CASSGGAGGYAGANVLTF. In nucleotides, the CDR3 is TGTGCCAGCAGTGGTGGAGCGGGAGGGTATGCTGGGGCCAACGTCCTGACTTTC.

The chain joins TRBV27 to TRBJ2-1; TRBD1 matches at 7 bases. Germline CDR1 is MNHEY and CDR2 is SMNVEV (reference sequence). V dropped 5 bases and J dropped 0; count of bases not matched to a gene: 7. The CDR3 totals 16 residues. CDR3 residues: CASSRVGDSSYNEQFF. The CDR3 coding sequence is TGTGCCAGCAGTAGGGTCGGGGACAGCTCCTACAATGAGCAGTTCTTC.

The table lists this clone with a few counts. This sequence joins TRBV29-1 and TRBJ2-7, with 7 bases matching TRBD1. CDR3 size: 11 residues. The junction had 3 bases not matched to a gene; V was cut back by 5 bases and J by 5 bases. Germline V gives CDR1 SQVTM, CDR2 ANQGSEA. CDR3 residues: CSVSTGDEQYF. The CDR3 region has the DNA TGCAGCGTTAGTACAGGGGACGAGCAGTACTTC.